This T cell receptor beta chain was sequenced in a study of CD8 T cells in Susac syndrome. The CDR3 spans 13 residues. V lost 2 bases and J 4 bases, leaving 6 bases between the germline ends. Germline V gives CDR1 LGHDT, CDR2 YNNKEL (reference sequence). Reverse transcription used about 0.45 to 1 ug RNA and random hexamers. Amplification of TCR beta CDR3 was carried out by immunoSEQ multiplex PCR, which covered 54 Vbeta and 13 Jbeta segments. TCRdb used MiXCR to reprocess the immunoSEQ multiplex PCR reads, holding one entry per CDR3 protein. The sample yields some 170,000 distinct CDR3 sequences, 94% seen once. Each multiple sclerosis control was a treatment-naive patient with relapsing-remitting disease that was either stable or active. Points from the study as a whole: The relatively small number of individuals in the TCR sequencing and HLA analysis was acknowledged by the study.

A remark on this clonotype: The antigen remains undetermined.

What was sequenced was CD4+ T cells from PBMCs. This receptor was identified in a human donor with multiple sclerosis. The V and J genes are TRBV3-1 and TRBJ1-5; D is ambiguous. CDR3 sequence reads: CASSQSKNQPQHF. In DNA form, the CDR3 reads TGTGCCAGCAGCCAAAGCAAGAATCAGCCCCAGCATTTT. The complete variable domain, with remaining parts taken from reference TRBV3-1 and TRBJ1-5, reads DTAVSQTPKYLVTQMGNDKSIKCEQNLGHDTMYWYKQDSKKFLKIMFSYNNKELIINETVPNRFSPKSPDKAHLNLHINSLELGDSAVYFCASSQSKNQPQHFGDGTRLSIL.